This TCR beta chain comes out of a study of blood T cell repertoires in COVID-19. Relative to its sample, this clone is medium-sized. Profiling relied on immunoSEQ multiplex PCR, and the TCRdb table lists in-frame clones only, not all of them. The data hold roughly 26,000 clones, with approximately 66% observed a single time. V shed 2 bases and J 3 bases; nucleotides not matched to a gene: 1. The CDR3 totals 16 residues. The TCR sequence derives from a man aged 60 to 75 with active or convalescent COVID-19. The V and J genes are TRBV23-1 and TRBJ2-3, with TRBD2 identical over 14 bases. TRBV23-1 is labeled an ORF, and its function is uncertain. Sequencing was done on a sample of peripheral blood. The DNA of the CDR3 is TGCGCCAGCAGTCAAGGACTAGCGGGGGGTACAGATACGCAGTATTTT. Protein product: CASSQGLAGGTDTQYF.